A single sample gave rise to the 25 T cell receptor beta chains below, sequenced in a study of blood T cell repertoires in COVID-19. Only in-frame clones appear in the TCRdb table, and some are missing; sequencing was by immunoSEQ multiplex PCR. Counted here are under 200,000 clones, about 83% occurring once; the ten biggest clones make up roughly 1.4%. Sequenced material: peripheral blood. These receptors all stem from a human donor in a cohort sampled during active COVID-19.

The chain joins TRBV19 to TRBJ1-3, with 7 bases identical to TRBD1. The J segment lost 1 base and the V segment lost 3 bases, leaving 3 bases of the junction unmatched. From germline, CDR1 is LNHDA and CDR2 SQIVND (reference sequence). The CDR3 is 15 residues long. CDR3 amino acids: CASSMEGASGNTIYF. The CDR3 DNA is TGTGCCAGTAGTATGGAGGGGGCGTCTGGAAACACCATATATTTT.

The chain recombines TRBV19 with TRBJ1-2; 8 nucleotides line up with TRBD1. This CDR3 contains 16 residues. The V segment lost 5 bases and the J segment 4 bases; nucleotides outside the gene matches: 12. CDR1 and CDR2 (germline): LNHDA, SQIVND (reference sequence). CDR3 sequence (DNA): TGTGCCAGTAGTTTTAGCCAGGGGGCGCGGGCCTATGGCTACACCTTC. Translated: CASSFSQGARAYGYTF.

The V gene is TRBV29-1, the J gene TRBJ2-7; a possible D gene is TRBD2 (5 bases). Between the trimmed V and J ends, which lost 1 base and 0 bases, there was a span of 13 bases. CDR1 SQVTM and CDR2 ANQGSEA come from the germline V gene. This CDR3 region has 15 residues. CDR3 DNA sequence: TGCAGCGTTGAAGGGGGAGCGGCAAGCTCCTACGAGCAGTACTTC. Translating gives CSVEGGAASSYEQYF.

This rearrangement joins TRBV7-2 to TRBJ2-7; D not resolved. Germline assignment: CDR1 SGHTA and CDR2 FQGNSA. This CDR3 is built from 15 residues. The V end lost 7 bases, the J end lost 0 bases, and 16 bases lay between the germline ends. The CDR3 nucleotides read TGTGCCAGCACCCACTGGGCCACCCGCTCCTACGAGCAGTACTTC. It codes for CASTHWATRSYEQYF.

The gene calls are TRBV28 and TRBJ1-5; TRBD1 might be the D (5 bases). Per the germline V gene, CDR1 is MDHEN and CDR2 is SYDVKM. V was clipped by 6 bases and J by 1 base, with 25 bases between them. The CDR3 contains 19 residues. As DNA, the CDR3 is TGTGCCAGCAGAAAACCAGGGAGGGTAGTTCTTATCAGCAATCAGCCCCAGCATTTT. Translating gives CASRKPGRVVLISNQPQHF.

The chain employs TRBV18 and TRBJ2-7; 11 nucleotides align to TRBD1. The CDR3 runs 15 residues. The germline V gene encodes CDR1 KGHSH and CDR2 LQKENI. V was pared by 3 bases and J by 2 bases, with 3 bases of the junction left unmatched. The CDR3 is CASSPDRGHTYEQYF. The CDR3 nucleotides read TGTGCCAGCTCACCGGACAGGGGGCATACCTACGAGCAGTACTTC.

This clone came up once. This CDR3 is also generated by other DNA sequences in the sample. The V call is TRBV28, the J call TRBJ1-2, with 9 bases identical to TRBD1. Losses at the gene ends were 4 bases for V and 4 bases for J; bases not matched to a gene: 7. CDR1 is MDHEN and CDR2 is SYDVKM in the germline V gene. This CDR3 spans 15 amino acids. The CDR3, as DNA: TGTGCCAGCAGTTCCGGGACAGGGCTCATCTATGGCTACACCTTC. Protein product: CASSSGTGLIYGYTF.

This chain connects TRBV28 to TRBJ1-1; weak D call: TRBD1 (5 bases). The germline V gene encodes CDR1 MDHEN and CDR2 SYDVKM. CDR3 length: 15 amino acids. Trimming cost V 2 bases and J 3 bases, with 13 bases left between them. CDR3 in DNA: TGTGCCAGCAGTTTACAGGGTAAATGGGACACTGAAGCTTTCTTT. Its protein is CASSLQGKWDTEAFF.

The CDR3 loop reads CAISESGREVSPLHF. In nucleotides, the CDR3 is TGTGCCATCAGTGAGTCCGGCAGGGAGGTTTCACCCCTCCACTTT. V gene TRBV10-3 combines with J gene TRBJ1-6; a weak D match, TRBD1 (5 bases). CDR1 and CDR2 from the germline V gene are ENHRY and SYGVKD. V lost 0 bases and J 9 bases, leaving 12 bases between the germline ends. This CDR3 contains 15 residues.

The chain recombines TRBV7-9 with TRBJ2-7; D may be TRBD2 (6 bases). The CDR3 covers 14 residues. In germline, CDR1 is SEHNR, CDR2 FQNEAQ (reference sequence). Deletions cut 5 bases from V and 3 bases from J, with 14 bases between. CDR3 sequence: CASSPAGRSYEQYF. In DNA, the CDR3 is TGTGCCAGCAGCCCAGCGGGCCGCAGCTACGAGCAGTACTTC.

V gene TRBV6-4 combines with J gene TRBJ1-1; 7 nucleotides agree with TRBD1. The V segment lost 3 bases and the J segment 1 base; nucleotides outside the gene matches: 2. Germline CDR1 MRHNA, CDR2 SNTAGT. The CDR3 has 14 residues. The CDR3 loop is CASSERQGNTEAFF. The CDR3 DNA follows: TGTGCCAGCAGTGAAAGACAGGGGAACACTGAAGCTTTCTTT.

The V gene is TRBV19, the J gene TRBJ2-7, with 8 bases that match TRBD2. V was clipped by 3 bases and J by 7 bases; unmatched bases: 5. This CDR3 contains 13 residues. Germline CDR1 and CDR2: LNHDA and SQIVND (reference sequence). CDR3 coding DNA: TGTGCCAGTAGTATGATGGGACTAGGGGAGCAGTACTTC. Translating it yields CASSMMGLGEQYF.

This clone was counted only a few times. J is TRBJ2-7 and V is TRBV3-1 (or the pseudogene TRBV3-2); D may be TRBD1 (6 bases). This CDR3 has 20 residues. V was cut by 0 bases and J by 2 bases, with 26 bases left in between. Looked up from germline, CDR1 is LGHDT and CDR2 is YNNKEL (reference sequence). This chain's CDR3 is CASSQERTAGTKRVTYEQYF. The CDR3 DNA reads as TGTGCCAGCAGCCAAGAGCGGACCGCCGGGACAAAAAGGGTCACCTACGAGCAGTACTTC.

The chain links TRBV3-1 (or the pseudogene TRBV3-2) to TRBJ2-1; 12 nucleotides match TRBD2. V shed 3 bases and J 5 bases; nucleotides not matched to a gene: 5. Germline assignment: CDR1 LGHDT and CDR2 YNNKEL (reference sequence). The CDR3 has 16 amino acids. The CDR3 sequence: CASSHRLAGANNEQFF. In DNA, the CDR3 is TGTGCCAGCAGCCACAGACTAGCGGGGGCAAACAATGAGCAGTTCTTC.

CDR3 DNA sequence: TGCGCCAGCAGCCAAGATGCAATAGCGGGGCTCACAGATACGCAGTATTTT. Amino acid sequence: CASSQDAIAGLTDTQYF. The rearrangement links TRBV4-3 to TRBJ2-3; 8 bases line up with TRBD2. V shed 0 bases, J shed 2 bases, and the junction held 7 bases outside the gene matches. This CDR3 has 17 amino acids. CDR1 is LGHNA and CDR2 is YSLEER in the germline V gene.

The chain uses TRBV5-5 and TRBJ1-2, with 7 bases identical to TRBD1. The junction had 3 bases not matched to a gene; V was cut back by 2 bases and J by 8 bases. The CDR3 is made up of 12 amino acids. CDR1 is SGHKS and CDR2 is YYEKEE in the germline V gene (reference sequence). The CDR3 nucleotides read TGTGCCAGCAGCTTCCAGGGGGAAGGCTACACCTTC. Protein sequence: CASSFQGEGYTF.

V gene TRBV18 combines with J gene TRBJ2-6; TRBD2 matches at 8 bases. This CDR3 contains 17 residues. Germline V lookup: CDR1 KGHSH, CDR2 LQKENI. The V gene end was trimmed by 2 bases and the J gene end by 2 bases; junction bases not matched to a gene: 5. As DNA, the CDR3 is TGTGCCAGCTCACCAGGGACGGGAGGGGCTGGGGCCAACGTCCTGACTTTC. It encodes CASSPGTGGAGANVLTF.

This clone has more than one count but fewer than ten. The chain uses TRBV25-1 and TRBJ2-3; D may be TRBD2 (6 bases). V was clipped by 1 base and J by 1 base, with 12 bases between them. Germline V gene lookup returns CDR1 MGHDK and CDR2 SYGVNS. The CDR3 totals 16 residues. This CDR3 is CASSEWRGAGTDTQYF. Here the CDR3 DNA reads TGTGCCAGCAGTGAATGGCGGGGCGCTGGCACAGATACGCAGTATTTT.

The rearrangement joins TRBV7-9 to TRBJ2-7; 11 bases line up with TRBD2. Germline V gives CDR1 SEHNR, CDR2 FQNEAQ (reference sequence). The V gene end was trimmed by 1 base and the J gene end by 0 bases; junction bases not matched to a gene: 2. This CDR3 is 16 amino acids long. CDR3 nucleotide sequence: TGTGCCAGCAGCTTAGGACTAGCGGGGTCCTCCTACGAGCAGTACTTC. Protein product: CASSLGLAGSSYEQYF.

The chain combines TRBV3-1 (or the pseudogene TRBV3-2) with TRBJ2-1, with 10 nucleotides matching TRBD2. With V trimmed by 6 bases and J by 5 bases, 7 bases remained unmatched. The CDR3 spans 15 residues. Germline V CDR1 and CDR2: LGHDT, YNNKEL (reference sequence). The CDR3, as DNA: TGTGCCAGCAGTCCCAGCGGGGGGGCGAACAATGAGCAGTTCTTC. It is translated as CASSPSGGANNEQFF.

The CDR3 sequence: CASSLFPGEQYF. The CDR3 DNA is TGTGCCAGCAGCTTATTTCCGGGCGAGCAGTACTTC. The chain has TRBV11-3 and TRBJ2-7; no clear D. This CDR3 has 12 residues. Germline V gene sequence: CDR1 SGHNT, CDR2 YENEEA. V was cut by 2 bases and J by 6 bases, with 8 bases left in between.

The chain uses TRBV7-2 and TRBJ2-7; D is possibly TRBD2 (6 bases). The CDR3 extends over 14 amino acids. The germline V and J ends were trimmed by 2 bases and 0 bases, with 8 bases remaining between them. Germline V lookup: CDR1 SGHTA, CDR2 FQGNSA. In DNA, the CDR3 is TGTGCCAGCAGCTTACAGCGGGCCTCCTACGAGCAGTACTTC. This encodes CASSLQRASYEQYF.

The rearrangement links TRBV5-1 to TRBJ2-7; 10 positions agree with TRBD1. V lost 6 bases to trimming and J lost 2 bases; unmatched junction nucleotides: 8. The germline CDR1 and CDR2 sequences are SGHRS and YFSETQ. The CDR3 length is 15 residues. The CDR3, as DNA: TGCGCCAGCAACGTGGGACAGGGGACAACCTACGAGCAGTACTTC. Amino acid sequence: CASNVGQGTTYEQYF.

This chain links TRBV20-1 with TRBJ2-1; D is unclear. The CDR3 has 10 amino acids. The germline V and J ends were trimmed by 2 bases and 10 bases, with 6 bases remaining between them. In germline, CDR1 is DFQATT, CDR2 SNEGSKA (reference sequence). The CDR3 DNA sequence: TGCAGTGCTAGAAGCTACGAGCAGTTCTTC. Encoded protein: CSARSYEQFF.

The chain has TRBV27 and TRBJ2-2; D is perhaps TRBD1 (6 bases). This CDR3 region has 15 residues. Germline V gene lookup returns CDR1 MNHEY and CDR2 SMNVEV (reference sequence). Trimming left V 4 bases short and J 3 bases short, with 12 bases between. The CDR3 loop reads CASSSSDRHTGELFF. CDR3 in DNA: TGTGCCAGCAGTTCATCAGACAGGCACACCGGGGAGCTGTTTTTT.